The TCR beta chain described here comes from a study of CD8 T cells in ankylosing spondylitis. Study-wide results and caveats: A TCR beta motif made of several highly homologous variants seemed typical of ankylosing spondylitis blood.

MiXCR, run by TCRdb on the 5' RACE reads, gives a single entry per CDR3 protein. The sample records around 480,000 distinct CDR3 sequences, over 15% being singletons. The germline V gene encodes CDR1 DFQATT and CDR2 SNEGSKA (reference sequence). CDR3 length: 17 residues. Trimming cost V 2 bases and J 7 bases, with 23 bases left between them. This clonotype occurred a few times. Antigen specificity is unknown. Sequences were obtained from blood, either unsorted or a sorted T cell fraction (not recorded which). The chain joins TRBV20-1 to TRBJ2-2; D remains unclear. The source is a male donor with ankylosing spondylitis. The CDR3 DNA reads TGCAGTGCTAGATTAGGTCATACACGGCAGTATGACGGGGAGCTGTTTTTT. This gives the protein CSARLGHTRQYDGELFF.